This is a list of T cell receptor beta chains from one sample in a study of cytomegalovirus exposure and HLA in healthy donors. Profiled with immunoSEQ multiplex PCR; TCRdb holds only in-frame clones, not every one. The sample lists 100,000 to 150,000 clones, approximately 75% occurring once. Sequencing used PBMCs. The receptors here all came from a woman aged 50 to 60 in good health and CMV-seronegative. Both conserved end residues are part of each CDR3. Fields, in order: clone size, D gene, J gene, V gene, CDR3 DNA, CDR3 protein. A D gene is named only where the DNA matches it firmly. Not every row has a clone size; where given, it reads once, few, many or a size class.

-,-,TRBJ2-1,TRBV7-9,TGTTCCAGCAGCCCCGGGGGGTTCTTC,CSSSPGGFF
-,TRBD1,TRBJ1-5,TRBV19,TGTGCCAGTGGAAGACAGGGGGCGCAGGGTAGCAATCAGCCCCAGCATTTT,CASGRQGAQGSNQPQHF
-,TRBD2,TRBJ2-3,TRBV15,TGTGCCACCAGCAGAGAGTTACCGGGAGGAGTGGATACGCAGTATTTT,CATSRELPGGVDTQYF
-,-,TRBJ2-2,TRBV5-1,TGCGCCAGCCGACTGGTCGGTGACACCGGGGAGCTGTTTTTT,CASRLVGDTGELFF
-,-,TRBJ2-1,TRBV28,TGTGCCAGCCACCACAGGGCGAGCTACAATGAGCAGTTCTTC,CASHHRASYNEQFF
-,-,TRBJ2-5,TRBV4-1,TGCGCCAGCAGCCAGGGGGGTCGTCAGGCCCCCTGGGAGACCCAGTACTTC,CASSQGGRQAPWETQYF
-,TRBD1,TRBJ1-2,TRBV28,TGTGCCAGCAGTTCCCCAACGGGACAGGGTGGCTACACCTTC,CASSSPTGQGGYTF
-,-,TRBJ1-4,TRBV5-6,TGTGCCAGCAGCTTGCGGTTTACTAATGAAAAACTGTTTTTT,CASSLRFTNEKLFF
-,TRBD1,TRBJ1-5,TRBV19,TGTGCCAGTAGCCGAACAGGGGGCGTTGGCAATCAGCCCCAGCATTTT,CASSRTGGVGNQPQHF
-,TRBD1,TRBJ1-1,TRBV7-9,TGTTCCAGCAGCTTAGGCCAGGGGGCCGTTGAAGCTTTCTTT,CSSSLGQGAVEAFF
-,-,TRBJ1-2,TRBV12-5,TGTGCTAGTGCCGGGGCAGGGGCCCGTGGCTACACCTTC,CASAGAGARGYTF
-,TRBD1,TRBJ1-1,TRBV4-3,TGCGCCAGCAGCCAAGATGGAGCAGGGGGCACTGAAGCTTTCTTT,CASSQDGAGGTEAFF
few,-,TRBJ1-6,TRBV2,TGTGCCAGCAGACAATCTGCAGGGTCACCCCTCCACTTT,CASRQSAGSPLHF